The sequence of this TCR beta chain was determined in a study of T cells in Graves' hyperthyroidism and ophthalmopathy (dated 2019 in TCRdb). Context from the whole study: Peripheral blood samples were taken at the time of initial diagnosis, prior to any treatment. For training and testing, the 80 to 100 patients in the discovery cohort were randomly divided in a 7:3 ratio. In several Graves' hyperthyroidism patients, the study also compared T-cell repertoires from thyroid tissue with T-cell repertoires from blood. According to the paper, TCR Vbeta CDR3 sequencing was carried out on 135 peripheral blood samples, which came from over 40 ophthalmopathy, 75 to 80 hyperthyroidism and roughly 17 progressor patients. After sampling, hyperthyroidism patients received methimazole starting at 30 mg daily, and ophthalmopathy patients received high-dose intravenous methylprednisolone. To identify TCR V-J signatures that set the groups apart, the researchers used a discovery cohort of about a hundred patients, made up of around 42 with Graves' ophthalmopathy and 57 with stable Graves' hyperthyroidism. Whether ophthalmopathy could be predicted prospectively was tested in an independent validation cohort made up of under 20 hyperthyroidism patients plus 17 patients who later progressed to ophthalmopathy. Findings and caveats that apply to the study as a whole: In validation, progression to ophthalmopathy was predicted by the model with roughly 71% sensitivity and around 76% specificity, a median of approximately 6.5 months before onset. Sample size was not statistically predetermined, and investigators were not blinded to group allocation. Most expanded thyroid clonotypes (frequency above 0.001) were also detected in blood, suggesting blood repertoires may reflect thyroid immune responses. In cross-validation, a model built on a 13 V-J signature told ophthalmopathy apart from stable hyperthyroidism with approximately 90% sensitivity and around 83% specificity, and in testing the same model reached 80%/75%.

Graves' hyperthyroidism was defined as stable when no progression to ophthalmopathy occurred over 18 months of follow-up. Hyperthyroidism patients were newly diagnosed, with disease duration under 2 months, and aged 18 to 65 years. The study excluded patients with uncontrolled infections, other autoimmune diseases, pregnancy or lactation. Diagnoses were based on clinical symptoms, serum thyroxine and TRAb, thyroid ultrasound and orbital computed tomography. Ficoll-Paque density gradient centrifugation was used to isolate PBMCs from 9.5 to 10 ml of fresh peripheral blood. Total RNA was extracted with Trizol reagent, and quality was checked on an Agilent 2100 Bioanalyzer. The TCR beta CDR3 regions were amplified from the RNA transcripts. For the first round of RT-PCR on the TCR CDR3, the HTBI primer set was used together with the Qiagen OneStep RT-PCR kit. A second multiplex PCR round built the libraries, followed by size selection and purification. Libraries were sequenced paired-end with 100 bp reads on an Illumina HiSeq2000. The study's processing was this. SOAPnuke was used to process the raw data, removing reads that contained adapters or uncalled bases, had a mean Phred below 15, or lacked an exact match to the constant primer or identifier. High-quality paired reads were merged with COPE v1.2.5, and unique nucleotide sequences were defined as clonotypes. MiTCR v1.1 was used to align the clonotypes against IMGT TRBV, TRBD and TRBJ reference segments. Only V-J combinations with frequency above 0.0001, covering 99% to 99.2% of repertoires, were analysed. The TCS score was defined as F50 (clonal expansion) divided by E x V (chaos), with BLOSUM62-based TCRdist calculated between CDR3 peptides within each V-J. Welch's t-statistics and random forest reduced several hundred V-J features to around 14, which were used in a naive Bayes classifier (R e1071). TCRdb ran its own pipeline on the public reads, namely fastp trimming at Q25 and MiXCR clone calling, and kept in-frame beta chains. Identical CDR3 proteins give one entry, which carries the most common genes and DNA. TCRdb, not the original authors, processed these V and J calls. The sample data list roughly 700,000 distinct CDR3 sequences, and 17% of these were observed just once. The top ten clones comprise around 15% of the sample.

About this clonotype: This clone's antigen is unknown. Base qualities are not recorded, but no much larger clone differs from it by a single base.

The V end gives up 6 bases and the J end 5 bases, leaving 10 bases in the junction not matched to a gene. From a lookup of the germline V gene, CDR1 and CDR2 are SGHTA and FQGNSA. From its cysteine to its phenylalanine, the CDR3 spans 15 amino acids. Solely the CDR3 DNA is kept, with 45 bases framed from the first base. The sample taken for sequencing was blood. The chain is encoded by TRBV7-2 joined to TRBJ2-5; TRBD2 lines up with 9 middle nucleotides. The sequence derives from a man aged 45-65 years with Graves' hyperthyroidism. The CDR3 loop reads CASSSGSGSMETQYF. Here is the DNA: TGTGCCAGCAGTTCGGGTAGCGGGAGTATGGAGACCCAGTACTTC.